The T cell receptor (beta chain) described here comes from a study of cytomegalovirus exposure and HLA in healthy donors. Points from the study as a whole: CMV serostatus alone was available as immune exposure information.

Primers included in the PCR were 60 Vbeta and 13 Jbeta primers. Some clones are missing from TCRdb's copy, which holds only in-frame ones; the method was immunoSEQ multiplex PCR. The repertoire has approximately 150,000 clones, about 64% of them found once; the top ten carry 6% to 8.5%. Regarding this clone: Its antigen is not known.

The CDR3 is 14 residues long. V was cut by 1 base and J by 6 bases, with 12 bases left in between. Germline V gene sequence: CDR1 SGHRS, CDR2 YFSETQ. The receptor was isolated from a woman aged 60-75 years in good health and CMV-seropositive. Sample: PBMCs. The chain employs TRBV5-1 and TRBJ2-3, with D possibly TRBD2 on 5 matching bases. CDR3 coding DNA: TGCGCCAGCAGCTTGAGGCTAGGCGGGGATACGCAGTATTTT. Translating gives CASSLRLGGDTQYF. Supplemented by reference TRBV5-1 and TRBJ2-3, the full variable domain reads KAGVTQTPRYLIKTRGQQVTLSCSPISGHRSVSWYQQTPGQGLQFLFEYFSETQRNKGNFPGRFSGRQFSNSRSEMNVSTLELGDSALYLCASSLRLGGDTQYFGPGTRLTVL.